This T cell receptor (beta chain) was retrieved from a study of CD8+CD57+ T cells in acquired aplastic anemia. Looking at the study overall: Sorted CD4+ and CD8+ cells yielded DNA averaging roughly 3.3 ug.

Genomic DNA, serving as template, underwent TCR beta VDJ and CDR3 profiling. TCRdb re-called the reads with MiXCR, one entry per CDR3 protein. The sample yields roughly 500,000 distinct CDR3 sequences, around 30% seen once. The V gene's germline CDR1 is MNHEY and CDR2 SMNVEV (reference sequence). There are 14 residues in the CDR3. V shed 6 bases and J 5 bases; nucleotides not matched to a gene: 7. This clonotype has just a few counts. It was patients with CD8+CD57+ cell expansion by flow cytometry who were chosen for sequencing. Diagnosis of severe acquired aplastic anemia applied to all patients. Prior therapy had not been administered to any patient at the time of blood sampling.

Sequencing used sorted CD4+, CD8+, or CD8+CD57+ T cells (not recorded which) from PBMCs. This receptor was identified in a human donor with aplastic anemia. The chain uses TRBV27 and TRBJ2-3; 8 bases map to TRBD1. The CDR3 is CASSLNTGGDTQYF. The CDR3 nucleotides read TGTGCCAGCAGCCTAAACACAGGGGGAGATACGCAGTATTTT.